These T cell receptor beta chains were read from a single sample in a study of control samples from healthy donors and cancer patients. Method: immunoSEQ multiplex PCR; TCRdb's copy keeps in-frame clones and lacks some. Of 150,000 or so clones detected, around 94% appear once; the ten largest clones hold 13% to 15%. The sample was PBMCs. Receptors were obtained from a man aged 55 to 70 with colorectal cancer. CDR3s include the opening cysteine and the closing phenylalanine or tryptophan. The D gene is left open where the match is weak. Only some rows state a clone size, as once, few, many or a class for expanded clones.

TGTGCCACCAGCAGACAGGGAGGGAATGAGCAGTTCTTC | CATSRQGGNEQFF | TRBV15 | TRBD2 | TRBJ2-1 | 13 | once
TGTGCCAGCAGCCCCCCCTCAGACTCTGGAAACACCATATATTTT | CASSPPSDSGNTIYF | TRBV6-5 | . | TRBJ1-3 | 15 | .
TGCGCCAGCAGACCCGGGACAGGGGGAACCGGGGAGCTGTTTTTT | CASRPGTGGTGELFF | TRBV10-2 | TRBD1 | TRBJ2-2 | 15 | .
TGTGCCTGGAGTTGGCCGGGACAGCCAAGCTCCTACGGGCAGTACTTC | CAWSWPGQPSSYGQYF | TRBV30 | TRBD1 | TRBJ2-7 | 16 | .
TGCGCCAGCAGCCAATCCCCCGCAGGGGGCCAGACGCTGTTTTTT | CASSQSPAGGQTLFF | TRBV4-1 | TRBD1 | TRBJ1-4 | 15 | .
TGTGCCAGCAGCCCCCTGCAAAGAGGGGAGCAGTTCTTC | CASSPLQRGEQFF | TRBV14 | . | TRBJ2-1 | 13 | .
TGTGCCAGCAGCGTAGAAGAGTGGAACACTGAAGCTTTCTTT | CASSVEEWNTEAFF | TRBV9 | . | TRBJ1-1 | 14 | .
TGTGCCAGTAGTCCCCTAGCGGGGTCGGATCCTGGGGCCAACGTCCTGACTTTC | CASSPLAGSDPGANVLTF | TRBV19 | TRBD2 | TRBJ2-6 | 18 | .
TGTGCCAGCAGTTCCGGGAACACTGAAGCTTTCTTT | CASSSGNTEAFF | TRBV12-3/TRBV12-4 | . | TRBJ1-1 | 12 | .
TGTGCCAGCAACTCGGACGGGGGGGTGGAGACCCAGTACTTC | CASNSDGGVETQYF | TRBV2 | TRBD2 | TRBJ2-5 | 14 | .
TGTGCCAGCTCACCCCCGGCAGGGTATGGCTACACCTTC | CASSPPAGYGYTF | TRBV18 | . | TRBJ1-2 | 13 | .
TGTGCCTGGTCTGCGGGGGGTTACACTGAAGCTTTCTTT | CAWSAGGYTEAFF | TRBV30 | . | TRBJ1-1 | 13 | .
TGTGCCAGCAGCTTAGATGTAGTGGGGAGCACTGAAGCTTTCTTT | CASSLDVVGSTEAFF | TRBV11-2 | . | TRBJ1-1 | 15 | .
TGCAGCCTAATCAGGGACACGGACTATGGCTACACCTTC | CSLIRDTDYGYTF | TRBV29-1 | . | TRBJ1-2 | 13 | .
TGTGCCAGCAAGAGAGAAGTACAAGGTGGCTACACCTTC | CASKREVQGGYTF | TRBV6-5 | . | TRBJ1-2 | 13 | .
TGTGCCAGCAGCAAAGTGGAGTATCGAGACGCAAGAATGAACACTGAAGCTTTCTTT | CASSKVEYRDARMNTEAFF | TRBV21-1 | . | TRBJ1-1 | 19 | .
TGTGCCAGCAGGACAGGGGTTTTCTCTGGAAACACCATATATTTT | CASRTGVFSGNTIYF | TRBV2 | TRBD1 | TRBJ1-3 | 15 | .
TGCGCCAGCAGCCAACAGGACAGCCGAAACACCATATATTTT | CASSQQDSRNTIYF | TRBV4-3 | . | TRBJ1-3 | 14 | .
TGTGCCAGCTCACCATTGGGGCGTACCGGGGAGCTGTTTTTT | CASSPLGRTGELFF | TRBV18 | . | TRBJ2-2 | 14 | .
TGTGCCTCAAAAGGGACAGTAGATAACTATGGCTACACCTTC | CASKGTVDNYGYTF | TRBV6-5 | TRBD1 | TRBJ1-2 | 14 | .
TGCGCCAGCAGCGACGGCGGAAACACTGAAGCTTTCTTT | CASSDGGNTEAFF | TRBV5-1 | . | TRBJ1-1 | 13 | .
TGTGCCAGCAGCTTCGGACTAGCGGGGGGCGAGGAGACCCAGTACTTC | CASSFGLAGGEETQYF | TRBV6-2/TRBV6-3 | TRBD2 | TRBJ2-5 | 16 | .
TGTGCCAGCAGTGGCCTCGACAAGGGTAACTATGGCTACACCTTC | CASSGLDKGNYGYTF | TRBV25-1 | . | TRBJ1-2 | 15 | .
TGTGCCAGCAGCTTGGACGGGGGCCTTAGCGGAGAGACCCAGTACTTC | CASSLDGGLSGETQYF | TRBV5-6 | . | TRBJ2-5 | 16 | .
TGTGCCAGCAGCTCCAGCCGTCTCCAGCGTTATACGCAGTATTTT | CASSSSRLQRYTQYF | TRBV5-6 | . | TRBJ2-3 | 15 | .
TGTGCCACCTCCGCAGGGATTGACACTGAAGCTTTCTTT | CATSAGIDTEAFF | TRBV6-5 | . | TRBJ1-1 | 13 | .